Listed below are T cell receptor beta chains from one sample, sequenced in a study of blood T cell repertoires in COVID-19. Clones were sequenced by immunoSEQ multiplex PCR, and TCRdb holds only the in-frame ones, with some missing. In the table there are 90,000 to 150,000 clones, 85% to 90% of which are singletons. Sequencing was done on a sample of peripheral blood. These receptors originate from a man between 65 and 85 years old with active or convalescent COVID-19. Each CDR3 is given with its conserved first and last residue. D genes are given only for firm matches. Rows may omit the clone size; those that give it use once, few, many or a size class.

TRBJ2-7 | . | 13 | TRBV18 | TRBD1 | TGTGCCAGCTCACCACAGGGGGCATACGAGCAGTACTTC | CASSPQGAYEQYF
TRBJ2-7 | few | 16 | TRBV28 | TRBD1 | TGTGCCAGCAGTCCCCCAACCGGGACAGGCCCCCGCGAGCAGTACTTC | CASSPPTGTGPREQYF
TRBJ2-7 | . | 14 | TRBV5-4 | . | TGTGCCAGCAGCTCGCGGGACTCTCCACTCGAGCAGTACTTC | CASSSRDSPLEQYF
TRBJ2-5 | . | 15 | TRBV7-2 | TRBD2 | TGTGCCAGCAGCCAGGGAGGGAGGGCCTCTGAGACCCAGTACTTC | CASSQGGRASETQYF
TRBJ1-2 | few | 13 | TRBV10-2 | . | TGCGCCAGCAGTGAGTCAGAGGGCGGCGGCTACACCTTC | CASSESEGGGYTF
TRBJ2-7 | once | 16 | TRBV27 | . | TGTGCCAGCAGTCCTCTGGGACCGACGGGAGCAAGCTCGCAGTACTTC | CASSPLGPTGASSQYF
TRBJ2-6 | . | 17 | TRBV10-2 | TRBD2 | TGCGCCAGCACTCGGACTAGCGGGGGCTCTGGGGCCAACGTCCTGACTTTC | CASTRTSGGSGANVLTF
TRBJ1-4 | . | 18 | TRBV3-1/TRBV3-2 | TRBD1 | TGTGCCAGCAGCCAAGGACAGGGATACGGGGCAACTAATGAAAAACTGTTTTTT | CASSQGQGYGATNEKLFF
TRBJ2-4 | once | 16 | TRBV28 | . | TGTGCCAGCAGTACTCTAGGGGAAGGGACCAAAAACATTCAGTACTTC | CASSTLGEGTKNIQYF
TRBJ1-1 | . | 13 | TRBV18 | TRBD1 | TGTGCCAGCTCACTAGGGGGCTTCACTGAAGCTTTCTTT | CASSLGGFTEAFF
TRBJ2-1 | few | 15 | TRBV6-5 | . | TGTGCCAGCAGCGCCTACAGCCTCTCTAACAATGAGCAGTTCTTC | CASSAYSLSNNEQFF
TRBJ1-1 | . | 14 | TRBV3-1/TRBV3-2 | . | TGTGCCAGCAGCCAAGAGGCGGGGCAGGCTGAAGCTTTCTTT | CASSQEAGQAEAFF
TRBJ2-7 | . | 14 | TRBV1 | . | TGCACCAGCAGCCAAGGACTATTATCCCACGAGCAGTACTTC | CTSSQGLLSHEQYF
TRBJ1-2 | . | 14 | TRBV6-5 | . | TGTGCCAGCAGTTTTTCAGGGGCTAACTATGGCTACACCTTC | CASSFSGANYGYTF
TRBJ1-1 | . | 12 | TRBV16 | . | TGTGCCAGCAGCGGCAGAGGGACTGAAGCTTTCTTT | CASSGRGTEAFF
TRBJ1-4 | few | 16 | TRBV3-1/TRBV3-2 | . | TGTGCCAGCAGCCAAGGATTGGGGGCCGGGGAGGAAAAACTGTTTTTT | CASSQGLGAGEEKLFF
TRBJ1-2 | . | 13 | TRBV29-1 | TRBD1 | TGCAGCGTCACCGGGACAGGGGTCTATGGCTACACCTTC | CSVTGTGVYGYTF
TRBJ2-7 | . | 14 | TRBV20-1 | . | TGCAGTGCTAGTCGGGCGGGACCTCAAAACGAGCAGTACTTC | CSASRAGPQNEQYF
TRBJ2-3 | . | 13 | TRBV12-3/TRBV12-4 | . | TGTGCCAGCAGCCCACCGGGCACAGATACGCAGTATTTT | CASSPPGTDTQYF
TRBJ1-5 | . | 12 | TRBV28 | . | TGTGCCAGCAGTCCCCCGAATCAGCCCCAGCATTTT | CASSPPNQPQHF
TRBJ2-3 | . | 18 | TRBV7-2 | TRBD2 | TGTGCCAGCAGCTTAGTGGTAGTCGCGGGAGGACGCACAGATACGCAGTATTTT | CASSLVVVAGGRTDTQYF
TRBJ1-1 | . | 13 | TRBV12-3/TRBV12-4 | . | TGTGCCAGCAGCCTCGGGGGGAACGCTGAAGCTTTCTTT | CASSLGGNAEAFF
TRBJ2-7 | . | 15 | TRBV28 | TRBD1 | TGTGCCAGCAGTTTAATAGGGACAGGGCGCCTCGAGCAGTACTTC | CASSLIGTGRLEQYF
TRBJ2-3 | . | 16 | TRBV13 | . | TGTGCCAGCAGCTTGGACTACCTCAGTCCCACAGATACGCAGTATTTT | CASSLDYLSPTDTQYF
TRBJ2-3 | . | 16 | TRBV7-3 | . | TGTGCCAGCAGCTTACAGCAGGGGAATACTGCAGATACGCAGTATTTT | CASSLQQGNTADTQYF
TRBJ2-2 | . | 14 | TRBV7-6 | TRBD1 | TGTGCCAGCAGCGTGGGACAGCCCACCGGGGAGCTGTTTTTT | CASSVGQPTGELFF
TRBJ1-4 | . | 14 | TRBV2 | TRBD1 | TGTGCCAGCAGTGGAGACAGGGTCAATGAAAAACTGTTTTTT | CASSGDRVNEKLFF
TRBJ2-3 | . | 16 | TRBV10-3 | TRBD1 | TGTGCCATCAGTTCCGGGACAGGGGGGGGCACAGATACGCAGTATTTT | CAISSGTGGGTDTQYF
TRBJ1-1 | . | 16 | TRBV7-9 | . | TGTGCCAGCAGCCCAGCCCCAGGGGTCATGAACACTGAAGCTTTCTTT | CASSPAPGVMNTEAFF
TRBJ1-5 | . | 16 | TRBV6-4 | . | TGTGCCAGCAGTACCCGGAGGAAATATAGCAATCAGCCCCAGCATTTT | CASSTRRKYSNQPQHF
TRBJ2-2 | . | 17 | TRBV28 | TRBD2 | TGTGCCAGCAGTCGGACTAGCGCCGCTCCGAACACCGGGGAGCTGTTTTTT | CASSRTSAAPNTGELFF
TRBJ2-7 | . | 15 | TRBV18 | . | TGTGCCAGCTCACCACGTCCACAAGTTCCCTACGAGCAGTACTTC | CASSPRPQVPYEQYF
TRBJ2-6 | . | 15 | TRBV28 | . | TGTGCCAGCAGTCGTACTGGCTCTGGGGCCAACGTCCTGACTTTC | CASSRTGSGANVLTF
TRBJ1-4 | . | 14 | TRBV5-1 | . | TGCGCCAGCAGCTTCCGGGGGGCTAATGAAAAACTGTTTTTT | CASSFRGANEKLFF
TRBJ1-4 | . | 15 | TRBV6-5 | TRBD1 | TGTGCCAGCAGTCGCTGGACAGGGGGTCGTGAAAAACTGTTTTTT | CASSRWTGGREKLFF
TRBJ2-7 | . | 14 | TRBV6-2/TRBV6-3 | TRBD2 | TGTGCCAGCAGCGCCGGGACTAGCGGCTACGAGCAGTACTTC | CASSAGTSGYEQYF
TRBJ1-1 | . | 14 | TRBV5-8 | . | TGTGCCAGCAACTCCGCGGGGATGAACACTGAAGCTTTCTTT | CASNSAGMNTEAFF
TRBJ1-1 | few | 13 | TRBV19 | . | TGTGCCAGTCTTGAACAGGGAAACACTGAAGCTTTCTTT | CASLEQGNTEAFF
TRBJ1-5 | once | 12 | TRBV27 | . | TGTGCCAGCAGTGCCGACTCGGGGCCCCAGCATTTT | CASSADSGPQHF
TRBJ2-1 | . | 15 | TRBV5-6 | . | TGTGCCAGCAGCCTGAAGGGACAAGACTACAATGAGCAGTTCTTC | CASSLKGQDYNEQFF
TRBJ1-4 | . | 15 | TRBV7-2 | . | TGTGCCAGCAGCGTAGGGACGACTCAGGGTGAAAAACTGTTTTTT | CASSVGTTQGEKLFF
TRBJ1-2 | once | 14 | TRBV6-5 | . | TGTGCCAGCAGTTCCCCCGAGGGGGTGGGTGGCTACACCTTC | CASSSPEGVGGYTF
TRBJ2-3 | . | 15 | TRBV5-1 | . | TGCGCCAGCAGCCCACCGGACTCAATCGGGGATACGCAGTATTTT | CASSPPDSIGDTQYF
TRBJ2-2 | . | 14 | TRBV10-3 | TRBD1 | TGTGCCACTTGGACAGGGACGAACACCGGGGAGCTGTTTTTT | CATWTGTNTGELFF
TRBJ2-7 | once | 14 | TRBV18 | TRBD2 | TGTGCCAGCTCACCAATTAGCGGGGACTACGAGCAGTACTTC | CASSPISGDYEQYF
TRBJ1-4 | . | 17 | TRBV10-2 | . | TGCGCCAGCAGTGAGTCGACTTCCGGGACTGGAAATGAAAAACTGTTTTTT | CASSESTSGTGNEKLFF
TRBJ2-7 | . | 14 | TRBV3-1/TRBV3-2 | TRBD2 | TGTGCCAGCAGCCTTAGCGGGAGTAGGTTCGAGCAGTACTTC | CASSLSGSRFEQYF
TRBJ2-1 | . | 16 | TRBV24-1 | TRBD2 | TGTGCCACCAGTGAATACGGGACTAGCGGGAGCAATGAGCAGTTCTTC | CATSEYGTSGSNEQFF
TRBJ2-7 | . | 15 | TRBV18 | . | TGTGCCAGCTCACCACCCCAGGGGGGACATCGCGGGCAGTACTTC | CASSPPQGGHRGQYF
TRBJ1-5 | . | 13 | TRBV29-1 | . | TGCAGCGTTACCCGGGGGGCGTCTCAGCCCCAGCATTTT | CSVTRGASQPQHF
TRBJ2-7 | . | 13 | TRBV7-6 | TRBD2 | TGTGCAGCTGGACTAGCGGAGCTCTACGAGCAGTACTTC | CAAGLAELYEQYF
TRBJ2-3 | . | 15 | TRBV7-9 | TRBD2 | TGTGCCAGCAGCTTGCTAGCGGGAGGGCCAGATACGCAGTATTTT | CASSLLAGGPDTQYF
TRBJ1-2 | . | 11 | TRBV30 | . | TGTGCCTGGAGCACAGGTAGTGGCTACACCTTC | CAWSTGSGYTF
TRBJ1-1 | . | 15 | TRBV5-1 | TRBD1 | TGCGCCAGCAGCTCATCTCGACAGGGGAGGACTGAAGCTTTCTTT | CASSSSRQGRTEAFF
TRBJ2-5 | . | 14 | TRBV3-1/TRBV3-2 | TRBD2 | TGTGCCAGCAGCCTCCGGGGGGTCCAAGAGACCCAGTACTTC | CASSLRGVQETQYF
TRBJ1-1 | . | 14 | TRBV29-1 | TRBD1 | TGCAGCGTTGGGACAGGGATTACGAACACTGAAGCTTTCTTT | CSVGTGITNTEAFF
TRBJ1-4 | . | 14 | TRBV28 | . | TGTGCCAGCACCCTAGGACTACCGAATGAAAAACTGTTTTTT | CASTLGLPNEKLFF
TRBJ1-5 | . | 13 | TRBV27 | TRBD1 | TGTGCCAGCAGTACGACAGGGATTCAGCCCCAGCATTTT | CASSTTGIQPQHF
TRBJ2-1 | . | 11 | TRBV3-1/TRBV3-2 | TRBD1 | TGTGCCAGCAGCCAAATGGGACAGGGTTTCTTC | CASSQMGQGFF